This entry describes one T cell receptor beta chain. The data originate from a study of OX40 agonist ivuxolimab in advanced cancers. At the level of the study: Three patients, one with hepatocellular carcinoma and two with cutaneous melanoma, responded partially.

Repertoires were generated with immunoSEQ multiplex PCR, while TCRdb's copy carries only in-frame clones and drops some. The data show about 37,000 clones, roughly 83% seen once. This CDR3 comprises 15 residues. V gave up 2 bases and J gave up 1 base; unmatched junction bases: 3. In germline, CDR1 is MNHEY, CDR2 SMNVEV (reference sequence). Here the sequenced sample was CD4+ or CD8+ T cells sorted from blood, taken in a trial of the OX40 agonist ivuxolimab. This receptor was obtained from an adult with an advanced solid tumor such as melanoma, head and neck, liver or kidney cancer. The chain has TRBV27 and TRBJ2-3, with 7 nucleotides matching TRBD1. This CDR3 is CASSLLTGGTDTQYF. Written as DNA, the CDR3 is TGTGCCAGCAGTTTACTAACAGGGGGCACAGATACGCAGTATTTT.